The present T cell receptor beta chain was sequenced within a study of cytomegalovirus exposure and HLA in healthy donors. Study-wide context: Researchers found that approximately 77% of about 400 genotyped donors fell within the Caucasian-associated ancestry cluster.

Study outcomes and limitations: A missense DCLRE1C variant was associated with V- and J-gene trimming of TCR beta chains in a later analysis, and an independent cohort replicated the association. In an earlier analysis, in several hundred donors, most V segments appeared productive either ~87% or ~30% of the time.

This clone has a handful of counts. Its target is unknown. In the PCR, 60 Vbeta and 13 Jbeta primers were used. Repertoires were generated with immunoSEQ multiplex PCR, while TCRdb's copy carries only in-frame clones and drops some. The repertoire consists of around 120,000 clones, with roughly a tenth occurring once and the leading ten covering 2.5% to 3.5%. The source of this sequence is a man between 25 and 39 years old in good health and CMV-seronegative. The sample comprised PBMCs.

CDR3 protein: CASSLPNLVTGELFF. The CDR3 DNA is TGTGCCAGCAGTTTACCTAATCTTGTCACCGGGGAGCTGTTTTTT. J is TRBJ2-2 and V is TRBV28; D ambiguous. This CDR3 spans 15 amino acids. The V end lost 2 bases, the J end lost 4 bases, and 11 bases lay between the germline ends. Germline V CDR1 and CDR2: MDHEN, SYDVKM.